This TCR beta chain came from a study of identical twins. A universal primer binding site was introduced by template switching. The final cDNA contained unique molecular identifiers. Each CDR3 protein is one row after TCRdb ran MiXCR on the 5' RACE reads. The sample has 510,000 or so distinct CDR3 sequences, 13% to 15% seen once. Overall study findings and caveats: For cord blood, abundant beta clonotypes had fewer insertions, unlike memory repertoires, which showed none.

The sample holds many counts of this clonotype. No antigen is known for it. These records were also assigned to another study, of yellow fever vaccine responses in identical twins.

The sequence came from a woman under 30 in good health. Sequencing was carried out using CD4+ T cells sorted from blood.

The chain's CDR3 is CASRLTVSSYNEQFF. In DNA, the CDR3 is TGTGCCAGCCGACTGACCGTAAGCTCCTACAATGAGCAGTTCTTC. The chain couples TRBV12-3 or TRBV12-4 to TRBJ2-1; D gene unclear. The CDR3 sequence is 15 residues long. V lost 8 bases to trimming and J lost 0 bases, with 14 bases between them.